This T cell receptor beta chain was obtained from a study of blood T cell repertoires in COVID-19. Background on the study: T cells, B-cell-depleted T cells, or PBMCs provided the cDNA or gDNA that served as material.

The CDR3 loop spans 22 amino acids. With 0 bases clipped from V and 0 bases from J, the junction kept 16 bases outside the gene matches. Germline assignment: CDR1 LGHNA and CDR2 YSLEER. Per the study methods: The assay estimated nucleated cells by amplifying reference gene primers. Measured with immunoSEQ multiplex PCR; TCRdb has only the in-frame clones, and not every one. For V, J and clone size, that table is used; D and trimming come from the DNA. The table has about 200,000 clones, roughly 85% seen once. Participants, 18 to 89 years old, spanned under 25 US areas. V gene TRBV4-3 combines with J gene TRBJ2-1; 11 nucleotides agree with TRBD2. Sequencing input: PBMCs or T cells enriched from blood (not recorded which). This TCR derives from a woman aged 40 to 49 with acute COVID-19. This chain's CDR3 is CASSQEEPGTSGFSSSYNEQFF. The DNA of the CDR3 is TGCGCCAGCAGCCAAGAGGAACCTGGGACTAGCGGTTTTTCGAGCTCCTACAATGAGCAGTTCTTC.